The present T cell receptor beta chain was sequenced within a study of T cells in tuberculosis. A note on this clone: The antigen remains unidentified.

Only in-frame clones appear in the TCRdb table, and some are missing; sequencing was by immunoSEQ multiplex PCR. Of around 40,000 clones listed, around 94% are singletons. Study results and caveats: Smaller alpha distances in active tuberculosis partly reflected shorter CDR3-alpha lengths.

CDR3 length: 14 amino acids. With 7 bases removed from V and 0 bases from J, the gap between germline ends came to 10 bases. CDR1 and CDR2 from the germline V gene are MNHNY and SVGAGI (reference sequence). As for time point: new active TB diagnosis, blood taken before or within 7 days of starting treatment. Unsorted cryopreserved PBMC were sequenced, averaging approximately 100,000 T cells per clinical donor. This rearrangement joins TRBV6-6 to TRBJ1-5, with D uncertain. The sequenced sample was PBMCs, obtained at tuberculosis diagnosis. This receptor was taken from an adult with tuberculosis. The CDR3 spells CASTYIDSNQPQHF. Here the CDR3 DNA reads TGTGCCAGCACCTATATCGATAGCAATCAGCCCCAGCATTTT.